The 5 T cell receptor beta chains reported below all come from one sample, sequenced in a study of blood T cell repertoires in COVID-19. TCRdb's table, derived via immunoSEQ multiplex PCR, lists solely in-frame clones and lacks some. The table includes about 10,000 clones, 80% to 85% detected once. The specimen sequenced was peripheral blood. Source of these receptors: a man aged 55 to 70 with active COVID-19.

The V and J genes are TRBV2 and TRBJ2-2; TRBD1 is a possible D gene (5 bases). The germline CDR1 and CDR2 sequences are SNHLY and FYNNEI. CDR3 size: 15 residues. With 7 bases removed from V and 6 bases from J, the gap between germline ends came to 18 bases. CDR3 protein: CASTSAGKGAGELFF. In DNA form, the CDR3 reads TGTGCCAGCACATCGGCTGGAAAAGGGGCCGGGGAGCTGTTTTTT.

The rearrangement joins TRBV6-2 or TRBV6-3 to TRBJ2-5, with 9 bases identical to TRBD2. The CDR3 spans 16 residues. Germline V gene sequence: CDR1 MNHEY, CDR2 SVGEGT. V lost 2 bases and J lost 5; bases outside the gene matches: 9. The CDR3 DNA reads TGTGCCAGCAGTTACGGTCGCGGGAGGGCCGAGGAGACCCAGTACTTC. Its protein product is CASSYGRGRAEETQYF.

This clone was detected only a few times. This sequence joins TRBV4-2 and TRBJ2-3, with unresolved D. This CDR3 contains 16 residues. The V and J ends lost 0 bases and 1 base respectively, with 11 bases between them. Germline V gene sequence: CDR1 LGHNA, CDR2 YNFKEQ. The CDR3 reads CASSQETPPRTDTQYF. The CDR3 nucleotides are TGTGCCAGCAGCCAAGAGACACCGCCTCGCACAGATACGCAGTATTTT.

The V call is TRBV27, the J call TRBJ2-2, with D perhaps TRBD1 (6 bases). This CDR3 is 14 amino acids long. The V gene lost 1 base and the J gene lost 7 bases, with 10 bases spanning the gap. Germline V gene data show CDR1 as MNHEY and CDR2 as SMNVEV (reference sequence). DNA of the CDR3: TGTGCCAGCAGTTTATACAGGGTCGGCGGGGAGCTGTTTTTT. This gives the protein CASSLYRVGGELFF.

V and J are TRBV7-2 and TRBJ1-1, with D perhaps matching TRBD1 (6 bases). Trimming shortened V by 4 bases and J by 4 bases, and 13 bases separated the two germline ends. Germline CDR1 reads SGHTA; CDR2 reads FQGNSA. This CDR3 has 14 residues. CDR3 sequence (DNA): TGTGCCAGCAGCTCGGGGGGCGCGGCCACTGAAGCTTTCTTT. It is translated as CASSSGGAATEAFF. The variable domain in full, with the rest retrieved from reference TRBV7-2 and TRBJ1-1, is GAGVSQSPSNKVTEKGKDVELRCDPISGHTALYWYRQSLGQGLEFLIYFQGNSAPDKSGLPSDRFSAERTGGSVSTLTIQRTQQEDSAVYLCASSSGGAATEAFFGQGTRLTVV.